This TCR beta chain emerged from a study of Graves' ophthalmopathy and Graves' hyperthyroidism. This clonotype has a single count. Given a much more abundant clone one base away, this may be a read error. V lost 4 bases to trimming and J lost 5 bases; unmatched junction nucleotides: 5. Germline CDR1 is SGHAT and CDR2 is FQDESV (reference sequence). This CDR3 has 16 amino acids. The study amplified TCR beta CDR3 regions using RNA transcripts. HTBI primers were used in a first-round RT-PCR, which preceded a second-round multiplex PCR. TCRdb re-derived calls from the multiplex PCR reads in MiXCR, one entry per CDR3 protein. The sample yields about 700,000 distinct CDR3 sequences, just over 40% seen once. An approximately 10 ml volume of fresh peripheral blood provided the PBMCs.

Sequencing was done on a sample of peripheral blood. The chain carries TRBV11-1 and TRBJ2-2, with TRBD2 matching 12 bases. This receptor was obtained from an adult man with Graves' ophthalmopathy. CDR3 in amino acids: CASSSGLAGMTGELFF. The CDR3 DNA is TGTGCCAGCAGCTCCGGACTAGCGGGAATGACCGGGGAGCTGTTTTTT.